The text below deals with one T cell receptor (beta chain). This entry comes from a study of cytomegalovirus exposure and HLA in healthy donors. Germline assignment: CDR1 SGDLS and CDR2 YYNGEE. The V end lost 4 bases, the J end lost 6 bases, and 13 bases lay between the germline ends. This CDR3 spans 14 amino acids. PCR involved 60 Vbeta and 13 Jbeta primers. The data were produced by immunoSEQ multiplex PCR, yet TCRdb's version contains in-frame clones alone and is incomplete. The sample yields some 78,000 clones, approximately 80% seen once. The V and J genes are TRBV9 and TRBJ2-2, with D unresolved. This receptor was obtained from a woman between 45 and 65 years old in good health and CMV-seropositive. The material sequenced was PBMCs. CDR3 residues: CASSLTPQAGELFF. The CDR3 nucleotides read TGTGCCAGCAGCTTAACGCCTCAGGCCGGGGAGCTGTTTTTT. Looking up the rest from reference TRBV9 and TRBJ2-2 gives the full variable domain: DSGVTQTPKHLITATGQRVTLRCSPRSGDLSVYWYQQSLDQGLQFLIQYYNGEERAKGNILERFSAQQFPDLHSELNLSSLELGDSALYFCASSLTPQAGELFFGEGSRLTVL.